This TCR beta chain was sequenced in a study of blood T cells in healthy people across ages. Study-level results: Both higher diversity and more naive CD4+ cells marked long-lived donors when set against aged donors.

Then a second PCR, running about 7 to 11 cycles, was carried out with a sample-barcoded 5' primer and a J-beta primer mix. TCRdb independently ran MiXCR on the 5' RACE reads; one entry per CDR3 protein. The sample holds about 800,000 distinct CDR3 sequences; 20% to 25% are singletons and the top ten take around 3.6%. Regarding this clonotype: The antigen remains unidentified.

The individuals who served as donors were healthy Caucasians living in Russia, aged roughly 6 to 90. The same sample was also used in a study of T cells of mothers and their children. That work states: Inherited differences only slightly affect thymic shaping of TCR recombination output.

The receptor comes from a boy aged 10-17 years in good health. The sequenced sample was blood.

CDR3 sequence reads: CASSRGQGINNEQFF. As DNA, the CDR3 is TGTGCCAGCAGCCGGGGACAGGGAATTAACAATGAGCAGTTCTTC. The chain links TRBV7-9 to TRBJ2-1; 9 nucleotides align to TRBD1. Germline CDR1 and CDR2: SEHNR and FQNEAQ (reference sequence). This CDR3 is 15 amino acids long. After removal of 5 bases from V and 5 bases from J, the junction contained 7 bases not matched to a gene.